This TCR beta chain was captured in a study of blood T cell repertoires in COVID-19. For the study at large: COVID-19 samples from acute and convalescent phases originated in the United States, Italy and Spain. PBMCs, B-cell-depleted T cells, or T cells were the source of the cDNA or gDNA that made up the material.

Authors' processing steps: Nucleated cell number was recorded as an estimate derived from reference gene primer amplification. Assay used: immunoSEQ multiplex PCR; TCRdb lists only in-frame clones, some missing. V and J calls and clone size are those listed in that table; D and trimming were worked out from the DNA. The sample contains 65,000 to 85,000 clones, 79% of which appear only once. The germline gives CDR1 WNHNN, CDR2 SYGVQD (reference sequence). The V end lost 2 bases, the J end lost 2 bases, and 14 bases lay between the germline ends. This CDR3 is 16 amino acids long. This clone was recorded a few times.

Sequencing was done on a sample of peripheral blood. This chain joins TRBV10-1 and TRBJ2-3, with a weak D call TRBD2 (5 bases). The sequence was collected from a woman of 80 years or more with active or convalescent COVID-19. The DNA for the CDR3 is TGCGCCAGCAGTGAGGATCCCGGGATAACCACAGATACGCAGTATTTT. It specifies CASSEDPGITTDTQYF.